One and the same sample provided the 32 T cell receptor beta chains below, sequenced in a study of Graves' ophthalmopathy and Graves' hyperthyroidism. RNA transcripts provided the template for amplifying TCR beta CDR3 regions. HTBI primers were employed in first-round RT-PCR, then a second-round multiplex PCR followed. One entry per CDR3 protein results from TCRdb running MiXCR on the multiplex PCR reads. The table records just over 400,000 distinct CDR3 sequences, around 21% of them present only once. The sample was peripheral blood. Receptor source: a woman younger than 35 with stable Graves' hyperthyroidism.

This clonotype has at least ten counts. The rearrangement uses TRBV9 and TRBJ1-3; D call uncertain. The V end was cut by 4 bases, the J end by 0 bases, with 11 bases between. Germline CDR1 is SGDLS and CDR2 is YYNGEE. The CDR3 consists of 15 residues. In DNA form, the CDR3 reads TGTGCCAGCAGCTCAACCGGTGCCTCTGGAAACACCATATATTTT. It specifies CASSSTGASGNTIYF.

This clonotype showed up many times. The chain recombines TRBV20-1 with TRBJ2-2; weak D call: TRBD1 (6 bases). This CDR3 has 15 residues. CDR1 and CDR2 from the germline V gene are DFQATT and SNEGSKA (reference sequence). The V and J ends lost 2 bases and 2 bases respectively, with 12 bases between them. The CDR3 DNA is TGCAGTGCTAGATCGGGACACCAAAACACCGGGGAGCTGTTTTTT. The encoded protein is CSARSGHQNTGELFF.

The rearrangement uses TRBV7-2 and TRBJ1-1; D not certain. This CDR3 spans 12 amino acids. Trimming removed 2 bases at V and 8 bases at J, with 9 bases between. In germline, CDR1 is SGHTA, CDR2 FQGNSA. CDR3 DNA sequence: TGTGCCAGCAGCTTAAGACTAAGCGAAGCTTTCTTT. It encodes CASSLRLSEAFF.

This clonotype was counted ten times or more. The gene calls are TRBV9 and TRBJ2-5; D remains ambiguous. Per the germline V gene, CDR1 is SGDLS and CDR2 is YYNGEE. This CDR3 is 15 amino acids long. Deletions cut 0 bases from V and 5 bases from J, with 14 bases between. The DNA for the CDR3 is TGTGCCAGCAGCGTAGGTGTCTCGATGAGGGAGACCCAGTACTTC. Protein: CASSVGVSMRETQYF.

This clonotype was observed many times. CDR3 protein: CSARSRGQGVFNSPLHF. The CDR3 coding sequence is TGCAGTGCTAGAAGTCGGGGACAAGGGGTTTTTAATTCACCCCTCCACTTT. The J gene is TRBJ1-6, the V gene TRBV20-1, with a weak D call TRBD1 (6 bases). V was shortened by 2 bases and J by 6 bases, with 20 bases between the two germline ends. This CDR3 is 17 amino acids long. The germline CDR1 and CDR2 sequences are DFQATT and SNEGSKA (reference sequence).

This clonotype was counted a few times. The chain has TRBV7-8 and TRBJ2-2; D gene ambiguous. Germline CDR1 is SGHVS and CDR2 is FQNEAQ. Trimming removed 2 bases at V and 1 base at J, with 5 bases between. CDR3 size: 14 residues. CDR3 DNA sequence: TGTGCCAGCAGCTTAAGGGAGAACACCGGGGAGCTGTTTTTT. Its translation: CASSLRENTGELFF. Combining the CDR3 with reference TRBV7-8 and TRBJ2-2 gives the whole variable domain GAGVSQSPRYKVAKRGQDVALRCDPISGHVSLFWYQQALGQGPEFLTYFQNEAQLDKSGLPSDRFFAERPEGSVSTLKIQRTQQEDSAVYLCASSLRENTGELFFGEGSRLTVL.

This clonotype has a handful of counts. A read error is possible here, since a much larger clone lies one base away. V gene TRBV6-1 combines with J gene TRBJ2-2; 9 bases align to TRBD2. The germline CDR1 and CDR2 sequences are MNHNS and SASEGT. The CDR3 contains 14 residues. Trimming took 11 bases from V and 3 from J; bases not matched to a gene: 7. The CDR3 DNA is TGTGCCGGGTCTAGCGGGGAAGACACCGGGGAGCTGTTTTTT. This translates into CAGSSGEDTGELFF.

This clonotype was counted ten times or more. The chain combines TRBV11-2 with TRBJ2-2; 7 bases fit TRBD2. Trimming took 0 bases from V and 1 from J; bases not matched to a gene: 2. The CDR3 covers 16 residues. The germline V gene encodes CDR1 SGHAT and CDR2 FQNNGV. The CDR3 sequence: CASSLDTGGNTGELFF. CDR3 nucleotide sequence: TGTGCCAGCAGCTTAGATACGGGAGGGAACACCGGGGAGCTGTTTTTT.

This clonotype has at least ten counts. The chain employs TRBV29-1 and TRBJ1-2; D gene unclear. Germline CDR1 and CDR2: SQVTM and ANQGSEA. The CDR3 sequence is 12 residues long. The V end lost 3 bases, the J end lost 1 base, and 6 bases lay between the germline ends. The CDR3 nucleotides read TGCAGCGTTGATCCGATTAACTATGGCTACACCTTC. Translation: CSVDPINYGYTF.

This chain's CDR3 is CSVRHQPGQPETQYF. DNA of the CDR3: TGCAGCGTCCGACACCAACCGGGACAGCCAGAGACCCAGTACTTC. This chain connects TRBV29-1 to TRBJ2-5; 7 bases agree with TRBD1. The V segment lost 6 bases and the J segment 4 bases; nucleotides outside the gene matches: 14. The CDR3 totals 15 residues. Germline CDR1 is SQVTM and CDR2 is ANQGSEA. Full variable domain (outside the CDR3, taken from reference TRBV29-1 and TRBJ2-5): SAVISQKPSRDICQRGTSLTIQCQVDSQVTMMFWYRQQPGQSLTLIATANQGSEATYESGFVIDKFPISRPNLTFSTLTVSNMSPEDSSIYLCSVRHQPGQPETQYFGPGTRLLVL.

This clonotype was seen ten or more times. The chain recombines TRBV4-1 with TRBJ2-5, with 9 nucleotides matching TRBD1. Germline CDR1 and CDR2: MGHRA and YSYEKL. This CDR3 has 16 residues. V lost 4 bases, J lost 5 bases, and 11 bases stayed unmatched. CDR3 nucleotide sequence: TGCGCCAGCAGCCGGACACCAACAGGGGGCCGCGAGACCCAGTACTTC. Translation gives CASSRTPTGGRETQYF.

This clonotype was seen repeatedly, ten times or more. CDR3 DNA: TGTGCCAGACGCGGACTAGCGGGAGAAGAGACCCAGTACTTC. It translates to CARRGLAGEETQYF. J is TRBJ2-5 and V is TRBV12-3 or TRBV12-4; TRBD2 matches 13 bases. The CDR3 runs to 14 residues. V shed 9 bases and J 3 bases; nucleotides not matched to a gene: 4.

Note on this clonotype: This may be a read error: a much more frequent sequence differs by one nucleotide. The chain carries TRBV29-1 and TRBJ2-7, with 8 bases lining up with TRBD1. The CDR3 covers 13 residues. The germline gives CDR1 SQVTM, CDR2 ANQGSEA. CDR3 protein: CCVEAGGRDEQYF. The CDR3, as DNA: TGCTGCGTTGAGGCAGGGGGCAGGGACGAGCAGTACTTC.

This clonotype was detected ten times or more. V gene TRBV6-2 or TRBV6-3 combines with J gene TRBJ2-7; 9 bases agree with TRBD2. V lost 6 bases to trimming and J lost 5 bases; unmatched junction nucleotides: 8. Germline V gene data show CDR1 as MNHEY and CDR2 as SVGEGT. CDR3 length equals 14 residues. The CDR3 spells CASRVAGDRDEQYF. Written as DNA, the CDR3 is TGTGCCAGCAGGGTAGCGGGAGATCGGGACGAGCAGTACTTC.

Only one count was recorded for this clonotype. The CDR3 nucleotides are TGCAGTGCTAGTTCTGTGGGTGGCGAGCAGTACTTC. This encodes CSASSVGGEQYF. The chain is built from TRBV20-1 and TRBJ2-7; D gene ambiguous. The CDR3 runs 12 residues. Trimming left V 3 bases short and J 6 bases short, with 12 bases between. CDR1 DFQATT and CDR2 SNEGSKA come from the germline V gene (reference sequence).

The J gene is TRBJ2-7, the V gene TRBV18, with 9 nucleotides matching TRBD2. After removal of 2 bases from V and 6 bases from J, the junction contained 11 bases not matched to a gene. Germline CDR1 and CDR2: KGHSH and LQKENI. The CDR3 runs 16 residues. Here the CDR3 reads CASSPGVAGVAGEQYF. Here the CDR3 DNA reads TGTGCCAGCTCACCAGGAGTAGCGGGAGTCGCGGGCGAGCAGTACTTC. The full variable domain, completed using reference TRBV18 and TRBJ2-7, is NAGVMQNPRHLVRRRGQEARLRCSPMKGHSHVYWYRQLPEEGLKFMVYLQKENIIDESGMPKERFSAEFPKEGPSILRIQQVVRGDSAAYFCASSPGVAGVAGEQYFGPGTRLTVT.

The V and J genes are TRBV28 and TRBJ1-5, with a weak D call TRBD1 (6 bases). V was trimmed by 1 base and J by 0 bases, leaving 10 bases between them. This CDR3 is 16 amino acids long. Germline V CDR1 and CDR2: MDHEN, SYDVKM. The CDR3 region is CASSLFGGYSNQPQHF. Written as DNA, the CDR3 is TGTGCCAGCAGTTTATTTGGGGGCTATAGCAATCAGCCCCAGCATTTT.

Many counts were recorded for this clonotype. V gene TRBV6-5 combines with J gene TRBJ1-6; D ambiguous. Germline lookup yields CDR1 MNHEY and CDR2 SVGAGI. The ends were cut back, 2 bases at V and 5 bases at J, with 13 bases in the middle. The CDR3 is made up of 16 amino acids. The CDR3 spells CASSYAPHRDNSPLHF. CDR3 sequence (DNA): TGTGCCAGCAGTTACGCCCCCCATAGGGATAATTCACCCCTCCACTTT.

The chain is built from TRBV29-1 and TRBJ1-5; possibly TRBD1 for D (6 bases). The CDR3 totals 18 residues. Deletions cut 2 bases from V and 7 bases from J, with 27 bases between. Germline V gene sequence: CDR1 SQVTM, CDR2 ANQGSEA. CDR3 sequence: CSVENRDKEGGRIQPQHF. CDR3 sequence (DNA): TGCAGCGTTGAAAACAGGGATAAGGAAGGAGGGAGAATCCAGCCCCAGCATTTT.

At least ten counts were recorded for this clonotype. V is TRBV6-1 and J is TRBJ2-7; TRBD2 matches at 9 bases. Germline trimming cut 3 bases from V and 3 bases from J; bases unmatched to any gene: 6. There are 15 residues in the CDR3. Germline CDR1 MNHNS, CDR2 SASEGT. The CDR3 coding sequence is TGTGCCAGCAGTGAGGGACCTAGCGGGGACTACGAGCAGTACTTC. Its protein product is CASSEGPSGDYEQYF.

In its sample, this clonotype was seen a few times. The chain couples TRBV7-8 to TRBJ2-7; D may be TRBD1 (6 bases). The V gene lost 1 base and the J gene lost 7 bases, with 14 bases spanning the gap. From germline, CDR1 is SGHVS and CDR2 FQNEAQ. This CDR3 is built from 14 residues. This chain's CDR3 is CASSLGLGGEEQYF. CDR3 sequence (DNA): TGTGCCAGCAGCTTAGGGTTAGGGGGTGAAGAGCAGTACTTC.

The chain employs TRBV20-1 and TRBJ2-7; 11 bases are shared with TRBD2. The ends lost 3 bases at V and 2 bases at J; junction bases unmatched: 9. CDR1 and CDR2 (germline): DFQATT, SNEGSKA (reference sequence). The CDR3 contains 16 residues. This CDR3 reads CSASFPGLADPYEQYF. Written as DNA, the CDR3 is TGCAGTGCTAGCTTCCCGGGACTAGCGGACCCCTACGAGCAGTACTTC.

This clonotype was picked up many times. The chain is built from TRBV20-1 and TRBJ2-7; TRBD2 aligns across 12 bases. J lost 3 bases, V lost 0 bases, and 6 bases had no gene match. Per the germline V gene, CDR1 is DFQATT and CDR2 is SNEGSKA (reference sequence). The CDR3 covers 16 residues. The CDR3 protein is CSARDRGLAGYYEQYF. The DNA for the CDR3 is TGCAGTGCTAGAGATCGGGGACTAGCGGGTTACTACGAGCAGTACTTC.

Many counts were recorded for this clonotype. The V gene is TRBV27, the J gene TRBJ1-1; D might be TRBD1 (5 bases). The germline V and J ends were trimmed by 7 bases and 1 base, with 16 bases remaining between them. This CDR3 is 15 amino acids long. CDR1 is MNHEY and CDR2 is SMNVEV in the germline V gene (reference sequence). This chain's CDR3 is CASTKDSFTNTEAFF. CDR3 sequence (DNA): TGTGCCAGCACTAAAGACAGTTTTACGAACACTGAAGCTTTCTTT.

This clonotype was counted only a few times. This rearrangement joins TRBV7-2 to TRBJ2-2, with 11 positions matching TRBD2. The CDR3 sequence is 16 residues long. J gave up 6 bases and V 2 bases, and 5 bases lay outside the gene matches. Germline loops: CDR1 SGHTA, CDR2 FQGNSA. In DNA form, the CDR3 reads TGTGCCAGCAGCTTAAGCCTAGCGGGAGGAGCCGGGGAGCTGTTTTTT. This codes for CASSLSLAGGAGELFF.

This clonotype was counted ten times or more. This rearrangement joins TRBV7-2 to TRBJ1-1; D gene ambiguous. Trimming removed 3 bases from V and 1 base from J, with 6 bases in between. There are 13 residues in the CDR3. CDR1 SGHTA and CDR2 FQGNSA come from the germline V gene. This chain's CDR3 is CASSLEQNTEAFF. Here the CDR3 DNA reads TGTGCCAGCAGCTTGGAGCAGAACACTGAAGCTTTCTTT. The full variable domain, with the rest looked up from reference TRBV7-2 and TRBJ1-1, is GAGVSQSPSNKVTEKGKDVELRCDPISGHTALYWYRQSLGQGLEFLIYFQGNSAPDKSGLPSDRFSAERTGGSVSTLTIQRTQQEDSAVYLCASSLEQNTEAFFGQGTRLTVV.

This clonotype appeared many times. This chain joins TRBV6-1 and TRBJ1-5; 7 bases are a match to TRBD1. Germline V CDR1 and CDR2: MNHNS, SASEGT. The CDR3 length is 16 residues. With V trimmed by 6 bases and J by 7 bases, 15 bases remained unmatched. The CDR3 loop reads CASRERVTGVGQPQHF. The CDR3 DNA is TGTGCCAGCAGAGAACGTGTTACAGGGGTAGGCCAGCCCCAGCATTTT.

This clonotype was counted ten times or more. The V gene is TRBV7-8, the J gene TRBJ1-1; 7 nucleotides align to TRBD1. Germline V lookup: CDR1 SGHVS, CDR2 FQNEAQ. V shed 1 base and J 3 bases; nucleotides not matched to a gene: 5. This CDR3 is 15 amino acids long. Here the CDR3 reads CASSLGRGWHTEAFF. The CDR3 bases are TGTGCCAGCAGCTTAGGCAGGGGGTGGCACACTGAAGCTTTCTTT.

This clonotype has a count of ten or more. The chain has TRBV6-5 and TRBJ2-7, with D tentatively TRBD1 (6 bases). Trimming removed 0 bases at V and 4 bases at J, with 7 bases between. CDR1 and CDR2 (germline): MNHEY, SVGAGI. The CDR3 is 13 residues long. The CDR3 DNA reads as TGTGCCAGCAGTTACTCGGGGGCGTACGAGCAGTACTTC. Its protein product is CASSYSGAYEQYF.

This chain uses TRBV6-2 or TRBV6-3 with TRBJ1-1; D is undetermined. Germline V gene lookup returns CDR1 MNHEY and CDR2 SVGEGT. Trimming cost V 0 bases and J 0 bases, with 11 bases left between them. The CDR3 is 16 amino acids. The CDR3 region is CASSYSPPSLNTEAFF. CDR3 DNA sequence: TGTGCCAGCAGTTACTCCCCCCCCAGTTTGAACACTGAAGCTTTCTTT.

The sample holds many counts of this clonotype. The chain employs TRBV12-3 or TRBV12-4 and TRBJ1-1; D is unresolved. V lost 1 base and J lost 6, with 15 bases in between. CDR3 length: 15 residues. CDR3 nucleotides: TGTGCCAGCAGTTTAGGGGCAGGAGGATTCTCTGAAGCTTTCTTT. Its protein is CASSLGAGGFSEAFF.

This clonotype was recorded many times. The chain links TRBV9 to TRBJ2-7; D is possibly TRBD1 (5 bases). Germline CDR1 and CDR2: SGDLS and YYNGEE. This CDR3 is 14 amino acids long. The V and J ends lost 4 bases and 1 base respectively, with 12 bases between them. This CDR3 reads CASSPLQGSYEQYF. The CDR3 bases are TGTGCCAGCAGCCCTCTCCAGGGTTCCTACGAGCAGTACTTC.